The entry below describes one T cell receptor (beta chain). The CDR3 sequence is 16 residues long. Trimming pared 4 bases from V and 1 base from J, leaving 16 bases between. From germline, CDR1 is SGHTA and CDR2 FQGTGA. This specimen belongs to a study of blood T cell repertoires in COVID-19. Looking at the study overall: PBMCs, B-cell-depleted T cells, or T cells provided the cDNA or gDNA that made up the material.

In the authors' workflow: Estimation of nucleated cell counts was performed using reference gene primer amplification. Only in-frame clones appear in the TCRdb table, and some are missing; sequencing was by immunoSEQ multiplex PCR. That table supplies the V and J calls and clone size; D and trimming were determined from the DNA. Of about 70,000 clones listed, more than 75% are singletons. The sequencing input was peripheral blood. The sequence came from a woman between 65 and 79 years old with acute or convalescent COVID-19. The V gene is TRBV7-3, the J gene TRBJ2-5; D unresolved. In DNA form, the CDR3 reads TGTGCCAGCAGCTCGACATCTCTCATGTTCCAAGAGACCCAGTACTTC. This encodes CASSSTSLMFQETQYF.